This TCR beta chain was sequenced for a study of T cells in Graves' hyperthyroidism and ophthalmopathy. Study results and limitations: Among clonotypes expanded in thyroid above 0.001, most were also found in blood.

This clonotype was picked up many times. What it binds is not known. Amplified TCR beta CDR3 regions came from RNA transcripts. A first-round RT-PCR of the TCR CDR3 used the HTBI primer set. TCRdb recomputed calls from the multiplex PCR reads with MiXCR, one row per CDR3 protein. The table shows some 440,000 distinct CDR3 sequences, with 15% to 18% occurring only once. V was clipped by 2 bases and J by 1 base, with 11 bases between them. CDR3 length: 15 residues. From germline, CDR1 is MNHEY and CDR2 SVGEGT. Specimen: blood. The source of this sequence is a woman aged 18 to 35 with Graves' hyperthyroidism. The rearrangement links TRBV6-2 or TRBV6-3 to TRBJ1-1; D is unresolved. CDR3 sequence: CASSYPTTANTEAFF. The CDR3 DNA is TGTGCCAGCAGTTACCCGACGACCGCGAACACTGAAGCTTTCTTT.